The TCR beta chain described here comes from a study of blood T cell repertoires in COVID-19. Study at large: Nucleic acid was either cDNA or gDNA, and it came from T cells, B-cell-depleted T cells, or PBMCs.

As handled by the study authors: Counts of nucleated cells, estimated from reference gene primer amplification, were obtained. Sequencing was performed with immunoSEQ multiplex PCR; in TCRdb, only in-frame clones are kept and a portion is missing. The V and J calls and clone size are taken from that table; D and trimming were inferred from the DNA. Of roughly 280,000 clones in the sample, around 86% were seen once. V dropped 3 bases and J dropped 0 bases, with 12 bases sitting between them. The CDR3 consists of 17 residues. Germline assignment: CDR1 LNHDA and CDR2 SQIVND (reference sequence). The genes are TRBV19 and TRBJ1-6, with D perhaps matching TRBD1 (6 bases). This receptor was taken from a man between 45 and 60 years old with acute or convalescent COVID-19. Sequenced material: peripheral blood. The CDR3 sequence is CASSIRQGSSYNSPLHF. The CDR3 DNA is TGTGCCAGTAGTATCAGGCAGGGGAGCTCCTATAATTCACCCCTCCACTTT.